This is a list of T cell receptor beta chains from one sample in a study of blood T cell repertoires in COVID-19. Clones were read by immunoSEQ multiplex PCR, and TCRdb kept only the in-frame ones, dropping some. This sample yields about 100,000 clones, of which approximately 89% are seen a single time; 0.97% belongs to the top ten. The sequenced sample was peripheral blood. These receptors all come from a man aged 55 to 69 with acute or convalescent COVID-19. Both conserved end residues are part of each CDR3. D genes are given only for firm matches. For some rows the clone size is stated as once, few or many, or as a class when expanded; others skip it.

TGTGCCGGGGGGGGACTAGCTAACTACGAGCAGTACTTC | CAGGGLANYEQYF | TRBD2 | TRBJ2-7 | . | TRBV30
TGTGCCAGCAGCTTAGGACAGGGGGCAGGCGAGCAGTACTTC | CASSLGQGAGEQYF | TRBD1 | TRBJ2-7 | . | TRBV13
TGTGCCAGCAGCTGGGACAGCTACAATGAGCAGTTCTTC | CASSWDSYNEQFF | TRBD1 | TRBJ2-1 | . | TRBV12-3/TRBV12-4
TGTGCCACACGTAGCGGGACCTTCAATGAGCAGTTCTTC | CATRSGTFNEQFF | TRBD2 | TRBJ2-1 | . | TRBV6-5
TGTGCCAGCAGCTTAGGCAGGGACAATGAGCAGTTCTTC | CASSLGRDNEQFF | . | TRBJ2-1 | . | TRBV7-2
TGTGCCAGTAGTACCTCCGGGACACTGGCCTACGAGCAGTACTTC | CASSTSGTLAYEQYF | . | TRBJ2-7 | once | TRBV19
TGTGCCAGCAGTGAAACTGTTTCGCCCGGAGGGAATGAGCAGTTCTTC | CASSETVSPGGNEQFF | . | TRBJ2-1 | . | TRBV6-1
TGTGCCAGCAGCCAAGGGCTAGCGGGGTTAAATGAGCAGTTCTTC | CASSQGLAGLNEQFF | TRBD2 | TRBJ2-1 | . | TRBV3-1/TRBV3-2
TGTGCCAGCAGCCAAACAGGGGGCCCAACAGATACGCAGTATTTT | CASSQTGGPTDTQYF | TRBD1 | TRBJ2-3 | once | TRBV3-1/TRBV3-2
TGTGCCACCAGCAGCGGACAGCGATCGGGCAATCAGCCCCAGCATTTT | CATSSGQRSGNQPQHF | . | TRBJ1-5 | . | TRBV15
TGTGCCAGCAGTCACGGTGGTGAGCAGTTCTTC | CASSHGGEQFF | . | TRBJ2-1 | . | TRBV27
TGTGCCAGCTCACCTTCGGGAAGGCCTGAAGCTTTCTTT | CASSPSGRPEAFF | . | TRBJ1-1 | . | TRBV18
TGTGCCAGCAGCTTAGTAGCTGCCAACACCGGGGAGCTGTTTTTT | CASSLVAANTGELFF | . | TRBJ2-2 | . | TRBV11-2
TGTGCCACCAGCAGAGCACAAGGGGGTGTAAATGAAAAACTGTTTTTT | CATSRAQGGVNEKLFF | . | TRBJ1-4 | . | TRBV15
TGTGCCTGGACGGAGGGAGAGACCCAGTACTTC | CAWTEGETQYF | . | TRBJ2-5 | . | TRBV30
TGTGCCAGCGGGAGTGGGTCCTACAATGAGCAGTTCTTC | CASGSGSYNEQFF | . | TRBJ2-1 | once | TRBV6-5
TGTGCCAGCTCATCCGGGAGAGGCCTTGGCTACACCTTC | CASSSGRGLGYTF | . | TRBJ1-2 | . | TRBV19
TGTGCCACCAGCAGAGAAACAGGGACTAATGAAAAACTGTTTTTT | CATSRETGTNEKLFF | . | TRBJ1-4 | . | TRBV15
TGTGCCAGCACCCTGGGGGGGGTCGGGTACACTGAAGCTTTCTTT | CASTLGGVGYTEAFF | . | TRBJ1-1 | . | TRBV28
TGCGCCAGCAGCACGGGACAGTCTGAAGCTTTCTTT | CASSTGQSEAFF | TRBD1 | TRBJ1-1 | . | TRBV5-1
TGTGCCAGTATACCAGGAATGGGTGAAAAACTGTTTTTT | CASIPGMGEKLFF | . | TRBJ1-4 | . | TRBV19
TGTGCCAGCAGCTTACGACTAGCGGGAGTATCCTACAATGAGCAGTTCTTC | CASSLRLAGVSYNEQFF | TRBD2 | TRBJ2-1 | . | TRBV3-1/TRBV3-2
TGTGCCAGCAGTGGTCTAGCGGCCGTCAACACCGGGGAGCTGTTTTTT | CASSGLAAVNTGELFF | TRBD2 | TRBJ2-2 | . | TRBV27
TGTGCCAGCAGTTTATTGAGCAGGGGGCTCACCTACGAGCAGTACTTC | CASSLLSRGLTYEQYF | TRBD1 | TRBJ2-7 | . | TRBV28
TGTGCCAGCAGCCTCTCGGGACAGGGGTATTCACCCCTCCACTTT | CASSLSGQGYSPLHF | TRBD1 | TRBJ1-6 | . | TRBV7-9
TGTGCCAGTAGTATAACAGGGGGCAATCAGCCCCAGCATTTT | CASSITGGNQPQHF | TRBD1 | TRBJ1-5 | . | TRBV19
TGTGCCAGCAGCACAAGGACAGGCATCACTGAAGCTTTCTTT | CASSTRTGITEAFF | TRBD1 | TRBJ1-1 | . | TRBV11-2
TGTGCCAGCAGCCTCTCTCTTGTGGGACAGGGGAATCAGCCCCAGCATTTT | CASSLSLVGQGNQPQHF | TRBD1 | TRBJ1-5 | . | TRBV2
TGCGCCAGCAGCATCAGCAGAACGGCGACCACAGTGGGAGCTTTCTTT | CASSISRTATTVGAFF | . | TRBJ1-1 | . | TRBV4-1
TGTGCCAGCACTGTTTCTGGGAGAAACTATGGCTACACCTTC | CASTVSGRNYGYTF | . | TRBJ1-2 | . | TRBV5-8
TGCGCCAGTAGCCGAAGTCCGGGACAGGGACTCGATGAGCAGTTCTTC | CASSRSPGQGLDEQFF | TRBD1 | TRBJ2-1 | once | TRBV5-1
TGTGCCAGCAGTTTAGTAGGGACTGGCGGCTACACCTTC | CASSLVGTGGYTF | . | TRBJ1-2 | once | TRBV12-3/TRBV12-4
TGTGCCAGCAGCCACCCCTCGGGAACGGTCAATGAGCAGTTCTTC | CASSHPSGTVNEQFF | . | TRBJ2-1 | . | TRBV5-4
TGTGCCAGCAGTGACGGCGGAGTAGAGACCCAGTACTTC | CASSDGGVETQYF | . | TRBJ2-5 | . | TRBV25-1
TGTGCCACTGGACAGGAAGACAACTATGGCTACACCTTC | CATGQEDNYGYTF | TRBD1 | TRBJ1-2 | . | TRBV10-3
TGCGCCAGCAGCTTCTTAGATGAGCAGTTCTTC | CASSFLDEQFF | . | TRBJ2-1 | . | TRBV5-1
TGTGCCAGCTCACCAGGCGGGGGGCATGAGCAGTTCTTC | CASSPGGGHEQFF | TRBD2 | TRBJ2-1 | once | TRBV18
TGTGCCAGCAGCTTGGGCCCAGGGGCGAGGGCCTGGGAGCTGTTTTTT | CASSLGPGARAWELFF | . | TRBJ2-2 | . | TRBV5-5
TGTGCCAGCAGCATAACAGGGGCGAACACCGGGGAGCTGTTTTTT | CASSITGANTGELFF | TRBD1 | TRBJ2-2 | . | TRBV28
TGTGCCAGTAGGGCCTCTGGGACAGTAGGGGCCGCAACTAATGAAAAACTGTTTTTT | CASRASGTVGAATNEKLFF | TRBD1 | TRBJ1-4 | . | TRBV19
TGTGCCAGCAGGGAAGCGGGGAAAACCTACGAGCAGTACTTC | CASREAGKTYEQYF | TRBD2 | TRBJ2-7 | . | TRBV28
TGTGCCAGCAGGGATCTAGCGGACTCCTACGAGCAGTACTTC | CASRDLADSYEQYF | TRBD2 | TRBJ2-7 | . | TRBV6-5
TGTGCCACCAGTGATTTTTCAGGGGTGGTTGAAAAGGCCAAAAACATTCAGTACTTC | CATSDFSGVVEKAKNIQYF | . | TRBJ2-4 | . | TRBV24-1
TGTGCCAGCTCACGACTAGCGGAAAGCACAGATACGCAGTATTTT | CASSRLAESTDTQYF | TRBD2 | TRBJ2-3 | . | TRBV11-2